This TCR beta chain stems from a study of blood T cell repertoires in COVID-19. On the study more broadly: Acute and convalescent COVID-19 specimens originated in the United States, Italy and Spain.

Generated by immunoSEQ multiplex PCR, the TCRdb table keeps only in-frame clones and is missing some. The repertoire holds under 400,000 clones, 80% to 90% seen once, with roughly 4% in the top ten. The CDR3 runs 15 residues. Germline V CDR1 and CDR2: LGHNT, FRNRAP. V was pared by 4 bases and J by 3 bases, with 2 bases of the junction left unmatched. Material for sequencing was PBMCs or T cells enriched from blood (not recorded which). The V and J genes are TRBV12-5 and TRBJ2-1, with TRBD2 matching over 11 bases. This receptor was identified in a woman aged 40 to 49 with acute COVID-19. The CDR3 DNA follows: TGTGCTAGTGGTTCCGGACTAGCGGGCTACAATGAGCAGTTCTTC. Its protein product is CASGSGLAGYNEQFF.